Given below is one T cell receptor (beta chain) in context. Its specificity is unknown. Germline V lookup: CDR1 SGHVS, CDR2 FNYEAQ. The CDR3 totals 16 residues. The V and J ends lost 4 bases and 0 bases respectively, with 12 bases between them. The source of the sample is a study of cytomegalovirus exposure and HLA in healthy donors. Study-wide points: Productive status was seen about 90% or about 30% of the time for most TCR beta V segments in an earlier analysis. Within a later analysis, the majority of CMV-associated TCR beta chains appeared HLA-restricted.

60 Vbeta and 13 Jbeta primers were used in PCR. The repertoire was sequenced with immunoSEQ multiplex PCR; TCRdb's copy has only in-frame clones and lacks some. The top ten hold about 1.7% of the sample, which has about 130,000 clones, around 78% seen once. This chain links TRBV7-6 with TRBJ2-2; D gene ambiguous. The sample was PBMCs. The sequence was obtained from a female donor in good health and CMV-seropositive. The CDR3 is CASSSNGDSNTGELFF. For the CDR3, the DNA is TGTGCCAGCAGCTCCAATGGAGACTCGAACACCGGGGAGCTGTTTTTT.